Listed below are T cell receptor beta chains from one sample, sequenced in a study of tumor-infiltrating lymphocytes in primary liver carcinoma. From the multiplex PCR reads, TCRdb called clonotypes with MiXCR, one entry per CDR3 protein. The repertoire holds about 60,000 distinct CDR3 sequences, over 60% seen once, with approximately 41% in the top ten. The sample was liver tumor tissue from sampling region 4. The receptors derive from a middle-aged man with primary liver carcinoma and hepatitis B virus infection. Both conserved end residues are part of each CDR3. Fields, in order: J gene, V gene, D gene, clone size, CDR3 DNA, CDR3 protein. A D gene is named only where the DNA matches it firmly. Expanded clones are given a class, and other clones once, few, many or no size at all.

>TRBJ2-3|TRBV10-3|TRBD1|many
TGTGCCATCAGTGATCCGACAGGGCTCCGTGGTACGCAGTATTTT
CAISDPTGLRGTQYF
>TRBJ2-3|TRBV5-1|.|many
TGCGCCAGCAGCTTGGCACTGGGCACAGATACGCAGTATTTT
CASSLALGTDTQYF
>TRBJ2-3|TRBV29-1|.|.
TGCAGCGTCCGGACGGGGGGCGTAGATACGCTGTATTTT
CSVRTGGVDTLYF
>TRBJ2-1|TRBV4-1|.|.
TGCGTCAGCAGCCAAGATCGCCGGGCCCTTATGAGTAAACGGGGTGAGCAGTTCTTC
CVSSQDRRALMSKRGEQFF
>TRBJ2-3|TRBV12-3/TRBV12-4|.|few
TGTGCCATTCGGAGCACAGATACGCAGTATTTT
CAIRSTDTQYF
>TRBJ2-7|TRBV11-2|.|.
TGTGGCAGCAGCTTAACCGACGGAGCCTACGAGCAGTATTTC
CGSSLTDGAYEQYF
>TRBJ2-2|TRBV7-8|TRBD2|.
TGTGCCAGCAGCTTTGCGGGAGTCTGGAATACCGGGGAGCTGTTTTTT
CASSFAGVWNTGELFF
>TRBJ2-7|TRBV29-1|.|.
TGCAGCATCGATACAGGGTGTGTCGACGAGCAGTACTTC
CSIDTGCVDEQYF
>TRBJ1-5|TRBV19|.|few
TGTGCCAGTAGTATGGTGGGCCTTAATCAGCCCCAGCATTTT
CASSMVGLNQPQHF
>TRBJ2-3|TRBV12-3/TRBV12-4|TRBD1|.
TGTGCCAGCAGTCCGCAGGGACAGTCTCTGGATACGCAGTATTTT
CASSPQGQSLDTQYF
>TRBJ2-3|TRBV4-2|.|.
TGTGTCAATAGCCTTGAGGGGGGAGGAGGAGATACGCAGTATTTT
CVNSLEGGGGDTQYF
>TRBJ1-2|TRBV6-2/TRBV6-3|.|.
TGTGCCACCAGAATATGGGAAGGCGGCTACGCCTTC
CATRIWEGGYAF
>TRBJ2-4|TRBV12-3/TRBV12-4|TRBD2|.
TGTGCCAACAGTCTCGGGACTAGCAGGAGGATTCAGTACTTC
CANSLGTSRRIQYF
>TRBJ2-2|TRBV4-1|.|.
TGCGCCAGCAGCCAAGACGTCTCAGTAGGCGGGGAGCTGTTTTTT
CASSQDVSVGGELFF
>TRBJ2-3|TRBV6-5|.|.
TGTGCCAGCAGTTACGGCAGGGTGAAAGATACACAGTATTTT
CASSYGRVKDTQYF
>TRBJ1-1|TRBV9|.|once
TGTGCCAGCTGCCGGGGAGACGGCACTGAAGCTTTCTTT
CASCRGDGTEAFF
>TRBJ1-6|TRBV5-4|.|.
TGTACCAGCAGCGAGTATAATTCACTCCTCGACTTT
CTSSEYNSLLDF
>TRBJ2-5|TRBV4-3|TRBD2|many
TGCGCCAGCAGCCAAGCGGCTAGCGGGAGGACTGGTGAGACCCAGTACTTC
CASSQAASGRTGETQYF
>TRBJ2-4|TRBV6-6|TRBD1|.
TGTGCCAGTAGTTCCAGGACAGGGGGCGCGGGGTACTTC
CASSSRTGGAGYF
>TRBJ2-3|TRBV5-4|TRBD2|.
TGTGCGAGCAGCAGAGGACTAGCGGTCACAGATACGCAGTATTTT
CASSRGLAVTDTQYF
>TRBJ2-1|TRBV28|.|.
TGTGCCAGTAGTACTAGCCTAACTGAGCAGTTCTTC
CASSTSLTEQFF
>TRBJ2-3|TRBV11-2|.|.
TGTGTCAGCAGCACTGGGACTCGCGGCACAGATACGCAGTATTTT
CVSSTGTRGTDTQYF
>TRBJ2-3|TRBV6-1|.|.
TGTGCCAGCACTGAAACAGATATGCAGTATTTT
CASTETDMQYF
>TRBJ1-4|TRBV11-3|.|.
TGTGCCAGCAGCTTAGGACCCGGCGGAAAACTGTTTTTT
CASSLGPGGKLFF
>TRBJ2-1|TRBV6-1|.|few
TGTGCCAGCAGTGAAGGATTAGCGGCATACAATAAGCAGTTCTTC
CASSEGLAAYNKQFF
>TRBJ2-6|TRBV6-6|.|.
TGTGCCAGTAGTTACTCGAACGCTGGGGCCAACGTCCTGACTTTC
CASSYSNAGANVLTF
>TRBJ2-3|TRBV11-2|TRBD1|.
TGTGCGGGCAGTCCTCGGAACAGGGGGACAGATACGCAGTATTTT
CAGSPRNRGTDTQYF
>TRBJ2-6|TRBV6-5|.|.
TGTGCCAGCAGTCAAAGGGGCCCTGGGGCCAACGCCCTGAGTTTC
CASSQRGPGANALSF
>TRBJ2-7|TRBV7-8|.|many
TGTGCCAGCAGCTCCTCCTCCTACGAGCAGTACTTC
CASSSSSYEQYF
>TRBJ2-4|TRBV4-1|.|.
TGCGCCAACAGCCGAAGCGTTGATGGGGCCAAAAACATTCAGTACTTC
CANSRSVDGAKNIQYF
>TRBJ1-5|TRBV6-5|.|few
TGTGCCAGCAGTTACTCTTGGGGGGGCAACAATCAGCCCCAGCATTTT
CASSYSWGGNNQPQHF
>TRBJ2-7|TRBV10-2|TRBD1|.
TGCGCCAACGACCCGGGACAGGGGGCATTATACGAGCAGTACTTC
CANDPGQGALYEQYF
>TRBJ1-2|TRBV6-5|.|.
TGTGCCAGCAGTTACTCGATTTCGAAAGGAGGTGGCTACATTTTC
CASSYSISKGGGYIF